The present T cell receptor (beta chain) was sequenced within a study of identical twins. Findings and caveats of the study: One should note that invariant MAIT and iNKT cells could partly confound zero-insertion analyses. Fewer insertions were carried by abundant cord blood beta clonotypes, but none was seen in memory repertoires.

Germline-derived CDR1 and CDR2 are SQVTM and ANQGSEA. This CDR3 spans 12 amino acids. In this sample, this clonotype turned up a few times. What it binds is not known. A single record per CDR3 protein comes from TCRdb applying MiXCR to the 5' RACE reads. Of about 1.7 million distinct CDR3 sequences listed, about 32% are singletons. This rearrangement joins TRBV29-1 to TRBJ2-4; a possible D gene is TRBD1 (6 bases). The DNA end is more similar to TRBJ2-7, so the J call may be wrong. The clonotype was recovered from a newborn girl in good health. Sequenced material: cord blood. This CDR3 is CSVVGDTYEQYF. CDR3 coding DNA: TGCAGCGTTGTGGGGGACACCTACGAGCAGTACTTC.